The 8 T cell receptor beta chains reported below all come from one sample, sequenced in a study of blood T cell repertoires in COVID-19. The data were produced by immunoSEQ multiplex PCR, yet TCRdb's version contains in-frame clones alone and is incomplete. This table has 230,000 or so clones, more than 85% appearing once. Sample: peripheral blood. The origin of the receptors is a man aged 40-50 years with active or convalescent COVID-19.

This sequence joins TRBV27 and TRBJ1-3; 7 bases are shared with TRBD1. Germline lookup yields CDR1 MNHEY and CDR2 SMNVEV (reference sequence). The CDR3 has 16 amino acids. Trimming removed 6 bases from V and 4 bases from J; junction bases left unmatched: 12. This chain's CDR3 is CASSPLTGTAGNTIYF. Written as DNA, the CDR3 is TGTGCCAGCAGCCCCCTGACGGGGACAGCGGGAAACACCATATATTTT.

The rearrangement links TRBV15 to TRBJ1-1, with TRBD1 identical over 9 bases. CDR1 and CDR2 (germline): LNHNV, YYDKDF (reference sequence). V lost 1 base, J lost 4 bases, and 7 bases stayed unmatched. This CDR3 region has 16 residues. The CDR3 sequence: CATSRGKTGGTTEAFF. The CDR3 DNA follows: TGTGCCACCAGCAGAGGAAAGACAGGGGGGACCACTGAAGCTTTCTTT.

This clone was counted once. One end of the junction does not line up with germline, which may come from a read error. V and J are TRBV7-3 and TRBJ2-1; TRBD2 matches at 12 bases. CDR3 length equals 16 residues. Germline CDR1 SGHTA, CDR2 FQGTGA. The CDR3 is CASSITSGGPENEQFF. The CDR3 nucleotides read TGTGCCAGCAGCATAACTAGCGGGGGGCCTGAGAATGAGCAGTTCTTC.

The chain has TRBV3-1 (or the pseudogene TRBV3-2) and TRBJ2-7; TRBD1 matches 8 bases. The CDR3 runs 15 residues. V was clipped by 4 bases and J by 1 base; unmatched bases: 6. Germline V gene sequence: CDR1 LGHDT, CDR2 YNNKEL (reference sequence). The CDR3 DNA is TGTGCCAGCAGCCGATACAGGACAGGGTCCTACGAGCAGTACTTC. Amino acid sequence: CASSRYRTGSYEQYF.

J is TRBJ2-7 and V is TRBV6-5; 12 positions match TRBD1. The CDR3 loop spans 15 amino acids. The germline CDR1 and CDR2 sequences are MNHEY and SVGAGI. The J segment lost 3 bases and the V segment lost 2 bases, leaving 2 bases of the junction unmatched. The CDR3 protein is CASSYRDRGHYEQYF. The CDR3 DNA sequence: TGTGCCAGCAGTTACCGGGACAGGGGGCACTACGAGCAGTACTTC.

The chain joins TRBV5-6 to TRBJ2-2; a weak D match, TRBD1 (6 bases). V gave up 3 bases and J gave up 2 bases, with 14 bases separating them. Germline-derived CDR1 and CDR2 are SGHDT and YYEEEE. The CDR3 consists of 16 residues. Written as DNA, the CDR3 is TGTGCCAGCAGCTCATTCCCCAGGGGCAACACCGGGGAGCTGTTTTTT. Translating gives CASSSFPRGNTGELFF.

The gene calls are TRBV10-3 and TRBJ2-3; tentative D call: TRBD2 (5 bases). CDR1 ENHRY and CDR2 SYGVKD come from the germline V gene. Trimming left V 5 bases short and J 0 bases short, with 18 bases between. The CDR3 is made up of 17 amino acids. The CDR3 sequence is CAISQAAVFTSTDTQYF. In nucleotides, the CDR3 is TGTGCCATCAGTCAAGCGGCCGTCTTCACTAGCACAGATACGCAGTATTTT.

The chain is built from TRBV10-3 and TRBJ2-7; 8 positions agree with TRBD2. Trimming cost V 2 bases and J 3 bases; bases outside gene matches: 6. This CDR3 region has 15 residues. Looked up from germline, CDR1 is ENHRY and CDR2 is SYGVKD. For the CDR3, the DNA is TGTGCCATCAGTGAGAGCCTAGCGGGCGACTACGAGCAGTACTTC. It yields the protein CAISESLAGDYEQYF.